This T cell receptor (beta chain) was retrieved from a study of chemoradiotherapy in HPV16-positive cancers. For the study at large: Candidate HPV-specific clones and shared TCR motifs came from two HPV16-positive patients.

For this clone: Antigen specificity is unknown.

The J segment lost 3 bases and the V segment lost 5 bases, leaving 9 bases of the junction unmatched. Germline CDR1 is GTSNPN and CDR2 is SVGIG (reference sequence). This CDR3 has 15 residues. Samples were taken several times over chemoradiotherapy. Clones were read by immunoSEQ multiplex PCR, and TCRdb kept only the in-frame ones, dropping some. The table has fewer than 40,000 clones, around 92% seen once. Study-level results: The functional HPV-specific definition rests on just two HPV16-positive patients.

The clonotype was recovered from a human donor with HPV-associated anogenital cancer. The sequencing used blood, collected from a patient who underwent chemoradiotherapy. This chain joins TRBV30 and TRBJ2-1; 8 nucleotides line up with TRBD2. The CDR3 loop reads CAWGQFSGVYNEQFF. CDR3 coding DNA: TGTGCCTGGGGACAATTTAGCGGGGTCTACAATGAGCAGTTCTTC. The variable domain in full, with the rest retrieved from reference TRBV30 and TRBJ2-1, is SQTIHQWPATLVQPVGSPLSLECTVEGTSNPNLYWYRQAAGRGLQLLFYSVGIGQISSEVPQNLSASRPQDRQFILSSKKLLLSDSGFYLCAWGQFSGVYNEQFFGPGTRLTVL.